These 14 T cell receptor beta chains were sequenced from one sample in a study of OX40 agonist ivuxolimab in advanced cancers. Profiled with immunoSEQ multiplex PCR; TCRdb holds only in-frame clones, not every one. The sample gives about 62,000 clones, 75% to 85% of which show up once; roughly a tenth is in the top ten. The input for sequencing was CD4+ or CD8+ T cells sorted from blood, taken in a trial of the OX40 agonist ivuxolimab. These receptors came from an adult with an advanced solid tumor such as melanoma, head and neck, liver or kidney cancer.

As regards this clone: At one of its ends the junction is not consistent with the germline gene, which may arise from a read error. The rearrangement uses TRBV11-2 and TRBJ2-3; D is possibly TRBD2 (6 bases). The length of the CDR3 is 15 residues. Per germline, CDR1 SGHAT and CDR2 FQNNGV. The chain's CDR3 is CASRLAVASTDTQYF. The CDR3 bases are TGTGCCAGCAGGTTAGCGGTTGCTAGCACAGATACGCAGTATTTT.

In DNA, the CDR3 is TGTGCCAGCACTTCGAGTGGGGGCTCCCAGTACTTC. This sequence encodes CASTSSGGSQYF. The chain joins TRBV6-1 to TRBJ2-5; possible D gene TRBD1, 6 bases. The V and J ends lost 7 bases and 9 bases respectively, with 15 bases between them. This CDR3 has 12 amino acids. The V gene's germline CDR1 is MNHNS and CDR2 SASEGT.

The chain combines TRBV7-3 with TRBJ2-3, with 8 bases identical to TRBD1. Germline trimming cut 4 bases from V and 0 bases from J; bases unmatched to any gene: 0. Germline V lookup: CDR1 SGHTA, CDR2 FQGTGA. This CDR3 spans 14 amino acids. The CDR3 reads CASSWTGSTDTQYF. Written as DNA, the CDR3 is TGTGCCAGCAGCTGGACAGGGAGCACAGATACGCAGTATTTT.

V gene TRBV9 combines with J gene TRBJ2-7; maybe TRBD2 (7 bases). This CDR3 is built from 15 residues. Germline loops: CDR1 SGDLS, CDR2 YYNGEE. V lost 0 bases and J lost 2, with 12 bases in between. The CDR3 sequence: CASSVAGGAPYEQYF. The DNA of the CDR3 is TGTGCCAGCAGCGTAGCGGGGGGCGCCCCCTACGAGCAGTACTTC.

The gene calls are TRBV5-1 and TRBJ2-5, with a possible D match to TRBD1 (6 bases). This CDR3 region has 16 residues. The germline V gene encodes CDR1 SGHRS and CDR2 YFSETQ. Trimming removed 4 bases at V and 5 bases at J, with 21 bases between. The CDR3 DNA follows: TGCGCCAGCAGCGAACAACAGGGTGGGCGGTCGGAGACCCAGTACTTC. Its translation: CASSEQQGGRSETQYF.

The chain uses TRBV7-3 and TRBJ2-5, with a weak D call TRBD1 (5 bases). Trimming pared 5 bases from V and 4 bases from J, leaving 11 bases between. The CDR3 covers 13 residues. CDR1 is SGHTA, CDR2 FQGTGA, per germline. CDR3 amino acids: CASSPGAGETQYF. In DNA form, the CDR3 reads TGTGCCAGCAGCCCTGGGGCTGGAGAGACCCAGTACTTC.

By sample share, this clone is medium-sized. The V call is TRBV4-2, the J call TRBJ2-7, with D perhaps matching TRBD2 (6 bases). The CDR3 length is 14 residues. Between the trimmed V and J ends, which lost 4 bases and 5 bases, there was a span of 15 bases. Germline loops: CDR1 LGHNA, CDR2 YNFKEQ. The CDR3 coding sequence is TGTGCCAGCAGCCTCGGGGGAGGTGGAAACGAGCAGTACTTC. Protein: CASSLGGGGNEQYF.

This rearrangement joins TRBV18 to TRBJ1-2; 10 bases map to TRBD1. The CDR3 is 13 amino acids. V lost 5 bases to trimming and J lost 5 bases; unmatched junction nucleotides: 2. Germline CDR1 is KGHSH and CDR2 is LQKENI. Written as DNA, the CDR3 is TGTGCCAGCTCAAGGGGACAGGGGTATGGCTACACCTTC. This codes for CASSRGQGYGYTF.

This rearrangement joins TRBV20-1 to TRBJ2-6; D is ambiguous. The CDR3 has 10 amino acids. V shed 6 bases and J shed 4 bases, with 1 base lying between them. Germline CDR1 and CDR2: DFQATT and SNEGSKA (reference sequence). The CDR3 DNA sequence: TGCAGTGCGGGGGCCAACGTCCTGACTTTC. Translating gives CSAGANVLTF.

CDR3 bases: TGCGCCAGCAGCCTCGACACCGGGGAGCTGTTTTTT. It specifies CASSLDTGELFF. The V gene is TRBV4-3, the J gene TRBJ2-2; D gene uncertain. The CDR3 runs 12 residues. V gave up 4 bases and J gave up 3 bases, with 3 bases separating them. CDR1 is LGHNA and CDR2 is YSLEER in the germline V gene.

V and J are TRBV15 and TRBJ2-3; D might be TRBD2 (5 bases). Deletions cut 3 bases from V and 2 bases from J, with 9 bases between. This CDR3 has 14 residues. Per the germline V gene, CDR1 is LNHNV and CDR2 is YYDKDF (reference sequence). CDR3 in DNA: TGTGCCACCAGCAGGGGGAGCCACACAGATACGCAGTATTTT. The encoded protein is CATSRGSHTDTQYF. The full variable domain, rest sourced from reference TRBV15 and TRBJ2-3, is DAMVIQNPRYQVTQFGKPVTLSCSQTLNHNVMYWYQQKSSQAPKLLFHYYDKDFNNEADTPDNFQSRRPNTSFCFLDIRSPGLGDTAMYLCATSRGSHTDTQYFGPGTRLTVL.

This sequence joins TRBV10-3 and TRBJ2-5; 7 bases fit TRBD1. The end of the DNA fits TRBJ2-7 better, so the J call may be wrong. Germline assignment: CDR1 ENHRY and CDR2 SYGVKD. The CDR3 loop spans 16 amino acids. CDR3 sequence: CAISDSPAQGAYEQYF. In DNA, the CDR3 is TGTGCCATCAGTGATAGCCCCGCGCAGGGGGCCTACGAGCAGTACTTC.

The chain employs TRBV5-1 and TRBJ2-2; D possibly corresponds to TRBD1 (6 bases). This CDR3 region has 19 residues. V dropped 3 bases and J dropped 0 bases, with 21 bases sitting between them. Germline V CDR1 and CDR2: SGHRS, YFSETQ. The CDR3 DNA is TGCGCCAGCAGCTCCCCCCCCCGACAGGCTCGTTCGAACACCGGGGAGCTGTTTTTT. Protein sequence: CASSSPPRQARSNTGELFF.

V gene TRBV6-1 combines with J gene TRBJ2-3; D remains ambiguous. V was pared by 0 bases and J by 11 bases, with 9 bases between. This CDR3 is 12 amino acids long. CDR1 and CDR2 (germline): MNHNS, SASEGT. The CDR3: CASSEALLGQYF. For the CDR3, the DNA is TGTGCCAGCAGTGAAGCGCTTCTAGGGCAGTATTTT.